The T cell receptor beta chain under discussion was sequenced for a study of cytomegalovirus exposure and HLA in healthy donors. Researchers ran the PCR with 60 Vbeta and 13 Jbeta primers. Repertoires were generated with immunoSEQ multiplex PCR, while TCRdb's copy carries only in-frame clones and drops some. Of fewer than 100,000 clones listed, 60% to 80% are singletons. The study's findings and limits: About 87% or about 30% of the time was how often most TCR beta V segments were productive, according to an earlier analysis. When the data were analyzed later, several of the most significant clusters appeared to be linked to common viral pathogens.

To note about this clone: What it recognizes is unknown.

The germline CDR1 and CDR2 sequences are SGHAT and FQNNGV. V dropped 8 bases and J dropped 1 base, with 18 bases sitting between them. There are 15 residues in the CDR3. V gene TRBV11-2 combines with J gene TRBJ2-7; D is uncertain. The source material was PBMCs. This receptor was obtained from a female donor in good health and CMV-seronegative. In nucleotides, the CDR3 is TGTGCCAGCTGCCCCGAGGCGGTCCTGTCCTACGAGCAGTACTTC. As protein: CASCPEAVLSYEQYF.